This T cell receptor beta chain was retrieved from a study of neurological immune-mediated disorders. Study-wide context: The roughly 34 patients with multiple sclerosis comprised roughly 30 relapsing-remitting cases and 3 secondary progressive cases.

Study conclusions and caveats: When the repertoires were grouped phylogenetically, those of 18 of the 34 multiple sclerosis patients came together in a single cluster of related CDR3 sequences, which points to a possible repertoire-level signature.

Turning to this clonotype: Its specificity is not known.

V dropped 1 base and J dropped 9; count of bases not matched to a gene: 8. Germline V lookup: CDR1 DFQATT, CDR2 SNEGSKA (reference sequence). The CDR3 spans 15 residues. TCRdb reprocessed the 5' RACE reads via MiXCR and lists one record per CDR3 protein. The table has some 78,000 distinct CDR3 sequences, roughly 4.8% seen once. The receptor was isolated from a woman aged 25 to 45 with multiple sclerosis. Source material: PBMCs. V and J are TRBV20-1 and TRBJ2-1; 11 bases fit TRBD2. CDR3 nucleotides: TGCAGTGCTAGAGGTAGCGGGGGGGCAGGTTTTGAGCAGTTCTTC. It translates to CSARGSGGAGFEQFF.